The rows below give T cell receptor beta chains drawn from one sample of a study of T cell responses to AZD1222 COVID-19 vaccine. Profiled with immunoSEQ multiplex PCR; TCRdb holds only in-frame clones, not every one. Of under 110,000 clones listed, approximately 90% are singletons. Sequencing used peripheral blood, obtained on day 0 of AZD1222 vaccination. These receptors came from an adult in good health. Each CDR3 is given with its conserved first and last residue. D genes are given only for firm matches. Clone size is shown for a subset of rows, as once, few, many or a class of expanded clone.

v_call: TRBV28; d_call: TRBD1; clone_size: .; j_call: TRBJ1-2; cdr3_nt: TGTGCCAGCACCGAACCGCCGTCGACAGGGGAGGATGGCTACACCTTC; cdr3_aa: CASTEPPSTGEDGYTF
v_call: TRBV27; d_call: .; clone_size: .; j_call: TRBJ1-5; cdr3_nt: TGTGCCAGCAGTTTCGGACGAGGTCAGCCCCAGCATTTT; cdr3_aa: CASSFGRGQPQHF
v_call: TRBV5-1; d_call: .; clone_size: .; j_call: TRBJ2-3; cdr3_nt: TGCGCCAGCAGCTGGCAGGGTATAGTGTCAGATACGCAGTATTTT; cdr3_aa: CASSWQGIVSDTQYF
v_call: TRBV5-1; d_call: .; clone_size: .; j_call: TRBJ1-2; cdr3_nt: TGCGCCAGCTCGGAGGGACTTAACTATGGCTACACCTTC; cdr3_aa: CASSEGLNYGYTF
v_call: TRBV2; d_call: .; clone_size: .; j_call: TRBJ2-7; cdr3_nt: TGTGCCAGCAAATGGAGCTCCTACGAGCAGTACTTC; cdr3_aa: CASKWSSYEQYF
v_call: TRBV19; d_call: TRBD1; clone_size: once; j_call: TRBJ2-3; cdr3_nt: TGTGCCAGTAGTACCCGACAGGGTTCTAGAGATACGCAGTATTTT; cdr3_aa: CASSTRQGSRDTQYF
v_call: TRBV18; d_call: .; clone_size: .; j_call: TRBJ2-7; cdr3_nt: TGTGCCAGCTCACCCCAACAGGGGACTTTCTCTGGAGAGCAGTACTTC; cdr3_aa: CASSPQQGTFSGEQYF
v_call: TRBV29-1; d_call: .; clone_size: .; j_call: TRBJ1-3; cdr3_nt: TGCAGCGTTGAAGGTCAGGGCAGGTCGGGTGGAAACACCATATATTTT; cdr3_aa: CSVEGQGRSGGNTIYF
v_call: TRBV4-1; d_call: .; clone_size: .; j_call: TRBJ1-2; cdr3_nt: TGCGCCAGCAGGGGGGATGGCTTCTTCACCGCGGGCTATGGCTACACCTTC; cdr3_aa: CASRGDGFFTAGYGYTF
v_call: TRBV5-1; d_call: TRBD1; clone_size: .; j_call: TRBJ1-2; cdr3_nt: TGCGCCAGCACCCCCTCGGGGGGACAGGGACACTATGGCTACACCTTC; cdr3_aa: CASTPSGGQGHYGYTF
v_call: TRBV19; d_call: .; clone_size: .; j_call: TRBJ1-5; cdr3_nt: TGTGCCAGTAGTCTTAGTGACTCCCTCGGACAGCCCCAGCATTTT; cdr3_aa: CASSLSDSLGQPQHF
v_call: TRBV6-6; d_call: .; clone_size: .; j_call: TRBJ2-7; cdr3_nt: TGTGCCAGCAGTTACAGCTCAAACGTATACGAGCAGTACTTC; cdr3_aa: CASSYSSNVYEQYF
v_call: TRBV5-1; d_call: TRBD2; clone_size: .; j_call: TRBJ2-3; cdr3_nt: TGCGCCAGCAGCTCGGGCGGGGGGGCCCAAGATACGCAGTATTTT; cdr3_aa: CASSSGGGAQDTQYF
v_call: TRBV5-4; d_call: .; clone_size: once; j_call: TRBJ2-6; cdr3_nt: TGTGCCAGCAGCCGAAACAGGGTAGGCTCTGGGGCCAACGTCCTGACTTTC; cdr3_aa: CASSRNRVGSGANVLTF
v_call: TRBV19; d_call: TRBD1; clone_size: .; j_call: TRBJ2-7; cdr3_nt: TGTGCCAGTAGTGTTCGACAGGGCACGAGGGAGCAGTACTTC; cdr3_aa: CASSVRQGTREQYF
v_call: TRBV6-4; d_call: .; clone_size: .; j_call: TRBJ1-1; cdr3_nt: TGTGCCAGCAGCCTACAGGGTGGCACTGAAGCTTTCTTT; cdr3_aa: CASSLQGGTEAFF
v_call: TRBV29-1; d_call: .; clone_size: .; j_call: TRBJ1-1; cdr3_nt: TGCAGCGTTGCGGTTATGACTGGCACTGAAGCTTTCTTT; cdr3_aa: CSVAVMTGTEAFF
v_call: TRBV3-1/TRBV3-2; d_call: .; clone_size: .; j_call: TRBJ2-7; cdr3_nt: TGTGCCAGCAGCCTACGGACATTGGGTCCGGACGAGCAGTACTTC; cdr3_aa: CASSLRTLGPDEQYF
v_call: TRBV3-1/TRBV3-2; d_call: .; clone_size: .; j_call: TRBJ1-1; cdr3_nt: TGTGCCAGCAGCCCGACAGGCGTCACTGAAGCTTTCTTT; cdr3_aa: CASSPTGVTEAFF
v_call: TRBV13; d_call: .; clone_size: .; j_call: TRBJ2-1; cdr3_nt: TGTGCCAGCAGCTTAGGTTCCGGGGGACGGGAGCAGTTCTTC; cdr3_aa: CASSLGSGGREQFF
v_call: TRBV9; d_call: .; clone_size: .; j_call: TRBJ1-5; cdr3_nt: TGTGCCAGCAGCGTAGGTGTGGGAGATCAGCCCCAGCATTTT; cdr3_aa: CASSVGVGDQPQHF
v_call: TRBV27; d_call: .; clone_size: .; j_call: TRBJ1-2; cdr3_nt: TGTGCCAGCAGCCCTGACAGATTTTATGGCTACACCTTC; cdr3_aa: CASSPDRFYGYTF
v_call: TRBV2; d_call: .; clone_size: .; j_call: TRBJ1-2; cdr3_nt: TGTGCCAGCAGTGACCGGGGTTCCTATGGCTACACCTTC; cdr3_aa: CASSDRGSYGYTF
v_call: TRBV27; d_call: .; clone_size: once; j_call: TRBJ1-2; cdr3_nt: TGTGCCAGCATGGGGGGCCTAAGTGGGCCGGAAAGCTTC; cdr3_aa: CASMGGLSGPESF
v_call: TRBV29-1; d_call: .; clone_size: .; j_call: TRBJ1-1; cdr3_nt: TGCAGCGCAACCGCAAGCGGGGGCATGAGCACTGAAGCTTTCTTT; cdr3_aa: CSATASGGMSTEAFF
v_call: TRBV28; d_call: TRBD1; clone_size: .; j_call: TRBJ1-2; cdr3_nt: TGTGCCAGCAGTTTACGGGGCAGGGGGAATGGCTACACCTTC; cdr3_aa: CASSLRGRGNGYTF
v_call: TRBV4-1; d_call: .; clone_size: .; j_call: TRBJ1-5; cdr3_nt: TGCGCCAGCAGCCAAGAACTGGGGCCACACGAGCCCCAGCATTTT; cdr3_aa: CASSQELGPHEPQHF
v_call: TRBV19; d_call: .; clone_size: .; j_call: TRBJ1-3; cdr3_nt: TGTGCCAGTAGTACAGGGATATCTGGAAACACCATATATTTT; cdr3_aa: CASSTGISGNTIYF
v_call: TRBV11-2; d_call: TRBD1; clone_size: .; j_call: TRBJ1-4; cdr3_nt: TGTGCCAGCAGCTCGAGAGGGGACAGGGACGATGAAAAACTGTTTTTT; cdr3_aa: CASSSRGDRDDEKLFF
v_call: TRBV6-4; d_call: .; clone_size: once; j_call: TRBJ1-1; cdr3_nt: TGTGCCAGCAGTGCCAGGGCCGACACTGAAGCTTTCTTT; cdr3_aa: CASSARADTEAFF
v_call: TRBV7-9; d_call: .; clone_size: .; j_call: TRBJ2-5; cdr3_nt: TGTGCCAGCAGCTTGCCCCGAGGGGGTAAAGAGACCCAGTACTTC; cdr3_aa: CASSLPRGGKETQYF
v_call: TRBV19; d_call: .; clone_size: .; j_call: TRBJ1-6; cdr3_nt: TGTGCCAGTAGTATACTCCCCGGGGTCAGGAGTGCTTCACCCCTCCACTTT; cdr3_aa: CASSILPGVRSASPLHF
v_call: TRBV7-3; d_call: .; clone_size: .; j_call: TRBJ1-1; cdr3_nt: TGTGCCAGCAGCTCCCCAGGTGGCACTGAAGCTTTCTTT; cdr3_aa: CASSSPGGTEAFF
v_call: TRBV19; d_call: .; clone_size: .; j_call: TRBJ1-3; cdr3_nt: TGTGCCAGCCAGACGATCTCTGGAAACACCATATATTTT; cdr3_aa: CASQTISGNTIYF
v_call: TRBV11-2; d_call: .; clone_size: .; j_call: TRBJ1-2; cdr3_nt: TGTGCCAGCAGCTTAGAGCGGGGCCTCTATGGCTACACCTTC; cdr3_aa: CASSLERGLYGYTF
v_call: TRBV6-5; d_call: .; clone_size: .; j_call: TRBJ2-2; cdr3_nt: TGTGCCAGCAGCCGGGGGCGCGGCGGGGAGCTGTTTTTT; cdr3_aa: CASSRGRGGELFF
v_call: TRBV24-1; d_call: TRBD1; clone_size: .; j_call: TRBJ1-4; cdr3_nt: TGTGCCACCAGTGACCTGGCTACCGGGACAGCCGCCCTTAATGAAAAACTGTTTTTT; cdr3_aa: CATSDLATGTAALNEKLFF
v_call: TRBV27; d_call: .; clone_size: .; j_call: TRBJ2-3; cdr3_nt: TGTGCCAGCAGTTCAAGGACTGAACCGGGCACAGATACGCAGTATTTT; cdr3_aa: CASSSRTEPGTDTQYF